The source of this T cell receptor (beta chain) is a study of T-cell memory formation after mild COVID-19. TCRdb re-analysed the 5' RACE reads in MiXCR, keeping a single row per CDR3 protein. The repertoire has under 300,000 distinct CDR3 sequences, less than 9.5% of them found once; the top ten carry about 20%. V was cut by 6 bases and J by 5 bases, with 13 bases left in between. This CDR3 has 14 amino acids. Germline values: CDR1 LGHNA, CDR2 YSLEER. This chain connects TRBV4-3 to TRBJ2-2; perhaps TRBD2 as D (6 bases). The sequence came from a young man who had mild COVID-19 (a few samples of this study predate the infection). Cell type and time point are not known. Sequencing used PBMCs or a T cell subset sorted from them (not recorded which). CDR3 sequence: CASRQRRETGELFF. The CDR3 coding sequence is TGCGCCAGCAGACAAAGGCGGGAAACCGGGGAGCTGTTTTTT.